These 10 T cell receptor beta chains share one sample of origin, sequenced in a study of CD4+ T cells in melanoma. Generated by immunoSEQ multiplex PCR, the TCRdb table keeps only in-frame clones and is missing some. The sample lists thousands of clones; approximately 70% were seen once. The sample comprised cells from a culture (not recorded whether cultured in vitro). Source of these receptors: a human donor with melanoma.

By share of the sample, this clone is large. V is TRBV9 and J is TRBJ2-1; TRBD2 aligns across 7 bases. Germline trimming cut 3 bases from V and 3 bases from J; bases unmatched to any gene: 9. This CDR3 has 16 amino acids. The germline gives CDR1 SGDLS, CDR2 YYNGEE. The CDR3 loop is CASSAGEGRLYNEQFF. CDR3 nucleotide sequence: TGTGCCAGCAGCGCCGGGGAGGGGCGTCTCTACAATGAGCAGTTCTTC.

In its sample, this clone was seen once. J is TRBJ1-5 and V is TRBV19; the D is unclear. The CDR3 is 15 residues long. The germline V and J ends were trimmed by 6 bases and 7 bases, with 19 bases remaining between them. Germline values: CDR1 LNHDA, CDR2 SQIVND (reference sequence). The CDR3 region has the DNA TGTGCCAGTAGGGTCGGGTACCGGTTCGGGCAGCCCCAGCATTTT. Residues: CASRVGYRFGQPQHF.

This clone was picked up a small number of times. This rearrangement joins TRBV11-2 to TRBJ2-7; D is perhaps TRBD1 (5 bases). The length of the CDR3 is 16 residues. Per germline, CDR1 SGHAT and CDR2 FQNNGV. V dropped 4 bases and J dropped 4 bases, with 20 bases sitting between them. The CDR3 sequence is CASSSQGGFSVYEQYF. The CDR3 DNA follows: TGTGCCAGCAGCTCCCAGGGCGGCTTCTCGGTTTACGAGCAGTACTTC.

J is TRBJ2-7 and V is TRBV3-1 (or the pseudogene TRBV3-2); D remains unclear. There are 12 residues in the CDR3. CDR1 LGHDT and CDR2 YNNKEL come from the germline V gene (reference sequence). The V end was cut by 2 bases, the J end by 4 bases, with 6 bases between. Here the CDR3 DNA reads TGTGCCAGCAGCCAAATACAGTACGAGCAGTACTTC. It is translated as CASSQIQYEQYF.

This clone is a singleton in its sample. The genes are TRBV7-9 and TRBJ1-4; D is uncertain. This CDR3 spans 14 amino acids. V lost 5 bases to trimming and J lost 8 bases, with 15 bases between them. Looked up from germline, CDR1 is SEHNR and CDR2 is FQNEAQ (reference sequence). The CDR3: CASSNSLGREKLFF. CDR3 bases: TGTGCCAGCAGCAACAGCCTTGGTAGGGAAAAACTGTTTTTT. Together with reference TRBV7-9 and TRBJ1-4, the CDR3 gives the full variable domain: DTGVSQNPRHKITKRGQNVTFRCDPISEHNRLYWYRQTLGQGPEFLTYFQNEAQLEKSRLLSDRFSAERPKGSFSTLEIQRTEQGDSAMYLCASSNSLGREKLFFGSGTQLSVL.

The chain employs TRBV2 and TRBJ1-1, with D unresolved. CDR1 is SNHLY, CDR2 FYNNEI, per germline. V lost 6 bases and J lost 2, with 10 bases in between. The CDR3 is made up of 13 amino acids. For the CDR3, the DNA is TGTGCCAGCAGACGGACGCAAAACACTGAAGCTTTCTTT. This codes for CASRRTQNTEAFF.

The chain recombines TRBV5-1 with TRBJ1-4; unclear D gene. Germline assignment: CDR1 SGHRS and CDR2 YFSETQ. Trimming left V 1 base short and J 0 bases short, with 7 bases between. The CDR3 runs 15 residues. CDR3 sequence: CASSLNGATNEKLFF. The CDR3 bases are TGCGCCAGCAGCTTGAACGGAGCAACTAATGAAAAACTGTTTTTT.

This clone came up once. This rearrangement joins TRBV5-1 to TRBJ2-2; the match to TRBD2 covers 7 bases. V was clipped by 2 bases and J by 1 base; unmatched bases: 11. This CDR3 region has 18 residues. Germline assignment: CDR1 SGHRS and CDR2 YFSETQ. CDR3 sequence (DNA): TGCGCCAGCAGCTTAACGTCCCCTGGCGGGGGGAACACCGGGGAGCTGTTTTTT. Its protein product is CASSLTSPGGGNTGELFF.

The chain uses TRBV2 and TRBJ1-6; D possibly corresponds to TRBD1 (6 bases). Between the trimmed V and J ends, which lost 2 bases and 8 bases, there was a span of 16 bases. The CDR3 loop spans 16 amino acids. The germline V gene encodes CDR1 SNHLY and CDR2 FYNNEI. The CDR3 coding sequence is TGTGCCAGCAGTGAAATTGGGGGCAGGGGTGATTCACCCCTCCACTTT. This translates into CASSEIGGRGDSPLHF.

This rearrangement joins TRBV5-4 to TRBJ2-3, with TRBD2 identical over 9 bases. Trimming removed 2 bases from V and 3 bases from J; junction bases left unmatched: 7. The V gene's germline CDR1 is SGHNT and CDR2 YYREEE (reference sequence). The CDR3 contains 16 residues. The CDR3 loop reads CASSFGGGAGTDTQYF. The CDR3, as DNA: TGTGCCAGCAGCTTCGGCGGGGGGGCCGGTACAGATACGCAGTATTTT.